Presented here are 30 T cell receptor beta chains from one specimen sequenced in a study of blood T cell repertoires in COVID-19. Repertoires were generated with immunoSEQ multiplex PCR, while TCRdb's copy carries only in-frame clones and drops some. The table records about 360,000 clones, roughly 86% of them present only once. Specimen: peripheral blood. These receptors all stem from a human donor in a cohort sampled during active COVID-19.

Of note for this clone: A junction end diverges from the germline sequence, so it may reflect a read error. This chain uses TRBV12-3 or TRBV12-4 with TRBJ2-3; D is unclear. This CDR3 is 8 amino acids long. The CDR3: CFTDTQYF. CDR3 nucleotide sequence: TGCTTTACAGATACGCAGTATTTT.

This clone was seen just once. The sample contains more than one DNA sequence encoding this CDR3. The rearrangement joins TRBV4-1 to TRBJ2-7; 9 nucleotides line up with TRBD1. CDR1 and CDR2 from the germline V gene are MGHRA and YSYEKL. After removal of 4 bases from V and 2 bases from J, the junction contained 3 bases not matched to a gene. This CDR3 is 14 amino acids long. CDR3 residues: CASSRGQGTYEQYF. DNA for the CDR3: TGCGCCAGCAGCCGGGGACAGGGTACCTACGAGCAGTACTTC.

This rearrangement joins TRBV5-8 to TRBJ2-3; D gene uncertain. V lost 3 bases, J lost 2 bases, and 4 bases lay in between. The CDR3 extends over 12 amino acids. Germline CDR1 reads SGHTS; CDR2 reads YDEGEE. CDR3 DNA sequence: TGTGCCAGCAGCTCAGACACAGATACGCAGTATTTT. This codes for CASSSDTDTQYF.

The chain is built from TRBV5-8 and TRBJ1-5; D possibly corresponds to TRBD1 (6 bases). The CDR3 runs 15 residues. The germline V gene has CDR1 SGHTS and CDR2 YDEGEE. With 4 bases removed from V and 7 bases from J, the gap between germline ends came to 18 bases. This chain's CDR3 is CASSAGQIQGQPQHF. CDR3 nucleotide sequence: TGTGCCAGCAGCGCCGGGCAAATCCAGGGGCAGCCCCAGCATTTT.

The chain has TRBV6-5 and TRBJ2-7, with D possibly TRBD2 on 6 matching bases. The V end was cut by 6 bases, the J end by 6 bases, with 18 bases between. This CDR3 is built from 14 residues. Germline lookup yields CDR1 MNHEY and CDR2 SVGAGI. The CDR3 here is CASSLTLGSPEQYF. The CDR3 DNA sequence: TGTGCCAGCAGCCTCACCCTCGGGAGTCCCGAGCAGTACTTC.

The chain joins TRBV5-1 to TRBJ2-7, with D perhaps matching TRBD1 (6 bases). The CDR3 is made up of 17 amino acids. CDR1 SGHRS and CDR2 YFSETQ come from the germline V gene. Trimming removed 2 bases at V and 2 bases at J, with 20 bases between. CDR3 nucleotide sequence: TGCGCCAGCAGCTTTGTGTTCTCGCAGGGGATGACCTACGAGCAGTACTTC. Protein product: CASSFVFSQGMTYEQYF.

The chain joins TRBV7-3 to TRBJ2-2; 8 bases are shared with TRBD2. Germline V lookup: CDR1 SGHTA, CDR2 FQGTGA. V shed 3 bases and J 3 bases; nucleotides not matched to a gene: 15. This CDR3 spans 19 amino acids. This chain's CDR3 is CASSLKFGSGDLDTGELFF. CDR3 bases: TGTGCCAGCAGCTTGAAATTCGGTAGCGGGGATTTGGACACCGGGGAGCTGTTTTTT.

This clone has only a few counts. The V call is TRBV4-1, the J call TRBJ2-2; 7 nucleotides align to TRBD2. Trimming removed 1 base from V and 5 bases from J; junction bases left unmatched: 7. The CDR3 totals 16 residues. Germline values: CDR1 MGHRA, CDR2 YSYEKL. The CDR3: CASSQGLALGTGELFF. The CDR3 region has the DNA TGCGCCAGCAGCCAAGGACTAGCTCTGGGGACCGGGGAGCTGTTTTTT.

The rearrangement uses TRBV4-1 and TRBJ1-1; 9 nucleotides agree with TRBD1. This CDR3 has 15 amino acids. After removal of 0 bases from V and 7 bases from J, the junction contained 6 bases not matched to a gene. Germline lookup yields CDR1 MGHRA and CDR2 YSYEKL. In nucleotides, the CDR3 is TGCGCCAGCAGCCAAGAAAGGACAGGGGCTATTGAAGCTTTCTTT. Translation gives CASSQERTGAIEAFF.

The chain carries TRBV7-2 and TRBJ2-3, with 9 bases matching TRBD2. The germline V gene has CDR1 SGHTA and CDR2 FQGNSA. Trimming removed 2 bases from V and 8 bases from J; junction bases left unmatched: 14. The CDR3 is 17 amino acids. CDR3 loop: CASSLRSGSSGGSTQYF. The DNA for the CDR3 is TGTGCCAGCAGCTTACGGTCGGGGAGCAGCGGGGGGAGTACGCAGTATTTT.

The genes are TRBV27 and TRBJ2-7; TRBD2 agrees at 7 bases. The V gene's germline CDR1 is MNHEY and CDR2 SMNVEV (reference sequence). The CDR3 is 11 residues long. The CDR3 nucleotides read TGTGGAAGCGGGAAAACCTACGAGCAGTACTTC. As protein: CGSGKTYEQYF.

This clone was detected a few times. The chain uses TRBV5-1 and TRBJ2-5, with TRBD1 matching over 12 bases. The J segment lost 5 bases and the V segment lost 4 bases, leaving 6 bases of the junction unmatched. The CDR3 covers 15 residues. CDR1 SGHRS and CDR2 YFSETQ come from the germline V gene. CDR3 sequence (DNA): TGCGCCAGCAGCCGGGACAGGGGGCGCGTGGAGACCCAGTACTTC. Protein product: CASSRDRGRVETQYF.

This clone was counted a few times. The rearrangement joins TRBV25-1 to TRBJ1-3, with no clear D. V was clipped by 1 base and J by 3 bases, with 13 bases between them. CDR1 and CDR2 from the germline V gene are MGHDK and SYGVNS. The length of the CDR3 is 16 residues. The CDR3 region has the DNA TGTGCCAGCAGTGAATTCGATGCGATGTATGGAAACACCATATATTTT. It encodes CASSEFDAMYGNTIYF.

The V and J genes are TRBV29-1 and TRBJ1-2; a weak D match, TRBD1 (5 bases). The CDR3 totals 13 residues. V gave up 3 bases and J gave up 4 bases, with 12 bases separating them. From germline, CDR1 is SQVTM and CDR2 ANQGSEA. The CDR3 nucleotides are TGCAGCGTTGAGGCCTCCAGGGCCTATGGCTACACCTTC. Translated, it gives CSVEASRAYGYTF.

The chain couples TRBV19 to TRBJ2-1, with TRBD1 matching 11 bases. Per the germline V gene, CDR1 is LNHDA and CDR2 is SQIVND (reference sequence). V dropped 5 bases and J dropped 7; count of bases not matched to a gene: 16. CDR3 length equals 18 residues. The CDR3 coding sequence is TGTGCCAGTAGTCACAATCTTCCCGGGACAGGGGGTAGGAATGAGCAGTTCTTC. This gives the protein CASSHNLPGTGGRNEQFF.

V and J are TRBV19 and TRBJ1-4, with TRBD1 matching over 7 bases. The germline CDR1 and CDR2 sequences are LNHDA and SQIVND (reference sequence). CDR3 size: 16 residues. The V segment lost 4 bases and the J segment 7 bases; nucleotides outside the gene matches: 12. Here the CDR3 reads CASSTSTGTRGEKLFF. CDR3 coding DNA: TGTGCCAGTAGTACTTCGACAGGGACTCGCGGTGAAAAACTGTTTTTT.

The CDR3 protein is CASSPGTGRGNGYTF. The CDR3 DNA sequence: TGTGCCAGCAGCCCTGGGACAGGGCGCGGTAATGGCTACACCTTC. The chain is built from TRBV9 and TRBJ1-2, with 9 bases aligning to TRBD1. Per the germline V gene, CDR1 is SGDLS and CDR2 is YYNGEE. Trimming cost V 4 bases and J 6 bases; bases outside gene matches: 10. This CDR3 spans 15 amino acids.

J is TRBJ2-5 and V is TRBV30, with D unresolved. The V end was cut by 0 bases, the J end by 4 bases, with 6 bases between. The CDR3 spans 12 residues. Germline lookup yields CDR1 GTSNPN and CDR2 SVGIG (reference sequence). Here the CDR3 reads CAWSVLRETQYF. CDR3 in DNA: TGTGCCTGGAGTGTACTAAGAGAGACCCAGTACTTC.

The chain couples TRBV4-1 to TRBJ2-1; 14 positions agree with TRBD2. Per the germline V gene, CDR1 is MGHRA and CDR2 is YSYEKL. The CDR3 sequence is 17 residues long. V was pared by 4 bases and J by 2 bases, with 4 bases of the junction left unmatched. The CDR3 region has the DNA TGCGCCAGCAGCCGCGGACTAGCGGGAGGCACCTACAATGAGCAGTTCTTC. Translating gives CASSRGLAGGTYNEQFF.

In its sample, this clone was seen a few times. The chain employs TRBV19 and TRBJ2-2; 8 bases fit TRBD1. This CDR3 is 16 amino acids long. Germline values: CDR1 LNHDA, CDR2 SQIVND (reference sequence). V was pared by 5 bases and J by 5 bases, with 10 bases of the junction left unmatched. CDR3 nucleotides: TGTGCCAGTAGTTCCGGACAGGGAGTCGGAACCGGGGAGCTGTTTTTT. Protein product: CASSSGQGVGTGELFF.

The chain has TRBV19 and TRBJ2-7; unclear D gene. Trimming pared 0 bases from V and 3 bases from J, leaving 6 bases between. The length of the CDR3 is 13 residues. Germline CDR1 reads LNHDA; CDR2 reads SQIVND (reference sequence). DNA of the CDR3: TGTGCCAGTAGTATAGACAGGAACTACGAGCAGTACTTC. Protein product: CASSIDRNYEQYF.

The chain employs TRBV5-1 and TRBJ2-3, with D tentatively TRBD2 (5 bases). V was cut by 3 bases and J by 6 bases, with 17 bases left in between. Germline V lookup: CDR1 SGHRS, CDR2 YFSETQ. The CDR3 runs 15 residues. CDR3 protein: CASSSGPGRGDTQYF. The CDR3, as DNA: TGCGCCAGCAGCTCAGGACCGGGGAGAGGCGATACGCAGTATTTT.

The rearrangement uses TRBV14 and TRBJ2-7; 12 bases match TRBD2. Per germline, CDR1 SGHDN and CDR2 FVKESK. V dropped 1 base and J dropped 3; count of bases not matched to a gene: 7. The CDR3 is made up of 17 amino acids. CDR3 region: CASSQASTSGRIYEQYF. The CDR3 nucleotides read TGTGCCAGCAGCCAAGCCTCGACTAGCGGGAGAATCTACGAGCAGTACTTC.

The chain uses TRBV3-1 (or the pseudogene TRBV3-2) and TRBJ1-2; the match to TRBD1 covers 7 bases. V dropped 5 bases and J dropped 2; count of bases not matched to a gene: 8. Germline CDR1 and CDR2: LGHDT and YNNKEL (reference sequence). This CDR3 has 15 amino acids. The DNA for the CDR3 is TGTGCCAGCAGCGTTGGGACAGTGGGGAACTATGGCTACACCTTC. It translates to CASSVGTVGNYGYTF.

J is TRBJ1-2 and V is TRBV19; possibly TRBD1 for D (6 bases). The germline V gene has CDR1 LNHDA and CDR2 SQIVND (reference sequence). This CDR3 spans 14 amino acids. Trimming took off 6 bases at V and 8 bases at J, with 19 bases between the two ends. CDR3 bases: TGTGCCAGTAGCGTTTGGGGGCGCGATTCGGGCTACACCTTC. Amino acids: CASSVWGRDSGYTF.

This rearrangement joins TRBV3-1 (or the pseudogene TRBV3-2) to TRBJ1-3; D gene uncertain. The CDR3 is made up of 17 amino acids. V was shortened by 0 bases and J by 0 bases, with 12 bases between the two germline ends. Germline CDR1 is LGHDT and CDR2 is YNNKEL (reference sequence). The CDR3 reads CASSQELSFLSGNTIYF. DNA of the CDR3: TGTGCCAGCAGCCAAGAATTGTCCTTTCTCTCTGGAAACACCATATATTTT.

V usage is TRBV5-1 and J usage is TRBJ1-6; 8 bases are shared with TRBD1. The CDR3 length is 16 residues. Germline V gene lookup returns CDR1 SGHRS and CDR2 YFSETQ. J gave up 5 bases and V 0 bases, and 4 bases lay outside the gene matches. This CDR3 reads CASSLVPGQDNSPLHF. The CDR3 DNA sequence: TGCGCCAGCAGCTTGGTACCGGGACAGGATAATTCACCCCTCCACTTT.

The sample holds one count of this clone. The V call is TRBV5-1, the J call TRBJ2-2; 11 bases agree with TRBD2. V was clipped by 0 bases and J by 5 bases; unmatched bases: 3. Germline lookup yields CDR1 SGHRS and CDR2 YFSETQ. CDR3 length: 16 amino acids. DNA of the CDR3: TGCGCCAGCAGCTTGGCGACTAGCGGGGTGACCGGGGAGCTGTTTTTT. Translation gives CASSLATSGVTGELFF.

The chain carries TRBV7-3 and TRBJ2-1, with TRBD2 matching over 10 bases. There are 17 residues in the CDR3. CDR1 and CDR2 (germline): SGHTA, FQGTGA. J lost 7 bases, V lost 1 base, and 10 bases had no gene match. The CDR3 loop is CASSLRLAGDTGNEQFF. The CDR3 nucleotides are TGTGCCAGCAGCTTAAGGCTAGCGGGGGATACCGGAAATGAGCAGTTCTTC.

CDR3 coding DNA: TGTGCCAGCAGCCTGCAGACAGGAACGACTGGGGAGCAGTACTTC. It specifies CASSLQTGTTGEQYF. The chain has TRBV14 and TRBJ2-7, with D maybe TRBD1 (6 bases). Per the germline V gene, CDR1 is SGHDN and CDR2 is FVKESK. The CDR3 extends over 15 amino acids. The germline V and J ends were trimmed by 4 bases and 7 bases, with 20 bases remaining between them.